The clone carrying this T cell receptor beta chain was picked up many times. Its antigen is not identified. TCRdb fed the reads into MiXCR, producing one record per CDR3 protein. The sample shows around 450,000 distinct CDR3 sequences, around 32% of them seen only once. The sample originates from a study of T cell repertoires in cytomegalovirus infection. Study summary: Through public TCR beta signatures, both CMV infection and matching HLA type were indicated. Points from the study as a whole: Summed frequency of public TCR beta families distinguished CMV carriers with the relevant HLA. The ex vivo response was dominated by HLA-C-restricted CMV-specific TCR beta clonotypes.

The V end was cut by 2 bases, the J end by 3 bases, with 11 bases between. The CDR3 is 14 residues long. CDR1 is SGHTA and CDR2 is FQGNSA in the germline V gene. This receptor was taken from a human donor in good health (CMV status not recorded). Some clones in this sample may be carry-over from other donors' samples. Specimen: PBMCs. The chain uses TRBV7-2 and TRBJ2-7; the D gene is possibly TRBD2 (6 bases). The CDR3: CASSLTGLHYEQYF. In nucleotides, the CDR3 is TGTGCCAGCAGCTTAACAGGACTACACTACGAGCAGTACTTC.